The entry below gives a single T cell receptor (beta chain) sequence along with its context. Its antigen is not known. This CDR3 has 19 amino acids. V lost 7 bases to trimming and J lost 1 base, with 28 bases between them. Germline V CDR1 and CDR2: MDHEN, SYDVKM. 60 Vbeta and 13 Jbeta primers were used in PCR. Sequenced by immunoSEQ multiplex PCR; TCRdb stores in-frame clones only, minus some. The profile shows some 170,000 clones, 80% of them singletons. This sample was included in a study of cytomegalovirus exposure and HLA in healthy donors. Background on the study: The early release's HLA-typed donors yielded some 85 million unique TCRs.

Findings of the study overall: The authors later found TCR association rates varying by HLA locus, with DRB1 most and HLA-C fewest. A classifier reportedly called cytomegalovirus status with high sensitivity and specificity. Association of a missense DCLRE1C variant with TCR beta V- and J-gene trimming was reported in a later analysis.

The receptor was derived from a man aged 18 to 29 in good health and CMV-seropositive. The sequenced material came from PBMCs. This chain connects TRBV28 to TRBJ2-5; possible D gene TRBD2, 6 bases. The CDR3 DNA sequence: TGTGCCAGCATCAACGGGGGTACCGGGCAAATACTGCCCCAAGAGACCCAGTACTTC. Protein product: CASINGGTGQILPQETQYF.